The clone carrying this TCR beta chain is a singleton in its sample. This specimen comes from a study of blood T cell repertoires in COVID-19. On the study more broadly: Italy, Spain and the United States were the sources of the convalescent and acute COVID-19 samples.

Profiled with immunoSEQ multiplex PCR; TCRdb holds only in-frame clones, not every one. Here the sample spans 160,000 or so clones, 86% being singletons. This CDR3 region has 13 residues. The V end was cut by 2 bases, the J end by 6 bases, with 11 bases between. CDR1 and CDR2 from the germline V gene are SGHDN and FVKESK. Sequenced input: peripheral blood. The chain recombines TRBV14 with TRBJ2-7; D is unclear. The receptor's source is a woman in her seventies with acute or convalescent COVID-19. This chain's CDR3 is CASSQTLHSEQYF. CDR3 coding DNA: TGTGCCAGCAGCCAAACTCTCCACTCCGAGCAGTACTTC.